Listed below are T cell receptor beta chains from one sample, sequenced in a study of T cells expressing NK-cell markers. TCRdb reprocessed the 5' RACE reads, with one entry per CDR3 protein and no DNA. The table lists over 200,000 distinct CDR3 sequences. The sample comprised blood T cells: a sorted CD56 or NKG2C T cell subset, CD4+ or CD8+ T cells, or bulk PBMC T cells (not recorded which). Every receptor here comes from a man between 18 and 29 years old in good health. The CDR3 runs from the conserved cysteine through the conserved F or W. Each record gives: J gene, CDR3 length, V gene, CDR3 protein.

TRBJ1-1 13 TRBV6-5 CASCSRPNTEAFF
TRBJ1-5 16 TRBV19 CASSVGTTGGNQPQHF
TRBJ1-5 16 TRBV10-3 CAISESRDYSLQPQHF
TRBJ2-2 14 TRBV7-8 CASSLIRGSGELFF
TRBJ1-5 14 TRBV20-1 CSVAQGVSNQPQHF
TRBJ2-7 14 TRBV29-1 CSVGRDTSAYEQYF
TRBJ2-1 17 TRBV24-1 CATSDPSLAAFNNEQFF
TRBJ2-4 16 TRBV12-3/TRBV12-4 CASSFSGDRGENIQYF
TRBJ2-4 13 TRBV12-3/TRBV12-4 CASIGSAKNIQYF
TRBJ2-2 14 TRBV5-8 CASSFDWDTGELFF
TRBJ1-5 13 TRBV7-2 CASSTSFDQPQHF
TRBJ1-1 13 TRBV20-1 CSAVGQLNTEAFF
TRBJ2-1 15 TRBV14 CASSQDWNVGDEQFF
TRBJ2-1 14 TRBV23-1 CASGNRGRYNEQFF
TRBJ2-7 15 TRBV6-5 CASSYTPAASYEQYF
TRBJ2-5 14 TRBV11-2 CASSPTEAQETQYF
TRBJ2-1 15 TRBV7-3 CASSLYPGATDEQFF
TRBJ1-2 13 TRBV12-3/TRBV12-4 CASSRGPDYGYTF
TRBJ2-1 17 TRBV10-3 CAISESGTFFAYNEQFF
TRBJ2-6 15 TRBV4-1 CASSPEGAGANVLTF
TRBJ1-3 19 TRBV5-6 CASSSGQGAFLGSGNTIYF
TRBJ1-4 16 TRBV21-1 CASSKGTRATNEKLFF